The subject of this entry is one TCR beta chain. Sequenced by immunoSEQ multiplex PCR; TCRdb stores in-frame clones only, minus some. The sample gives more than 60,000 clones, around two thirds of which show up once; just over 2.5% is in the top ten. The source of the sample is a study of blood T cell repertoires in COVID-19. Study details: Collection of acute and convalescent COVID-19 samples took place in the United States, Italy and Spain. T cells, B-cell-depleted T cells, or PBMCs provided the cDNA or gDNA that served as material.

Germline lookup yields CDR1 GTSNPN and CDR2 SVGIG (reference sequence). V was pared by 0 bases and J by 6 bases, with 8 bases of the junction left unmatched. This CDR3 has 15 amino acids. The sequence was obtained from a human donor with acute or convalescent COVID-19. The donor label of this sample is uncertain. V gene TRBV30 combines with J gene TRBJ1-2; TRBD1 aligns across 9 bases. Input material: peripheral blood. The CDR3 nucleotides are TGTGCCTGGAGTGTCCCGGGACAGGGCTTCCATGGCTACACCTTC. Amino acids: CAWSVPGQGFHGYTF. Combining the CDR3 with reference TRBV30 and TRBJ1-2 gives the whole variable domain SQTIHQWPATLVQPVGSPLSLECTVEGTSNPNLYWYRQAAGRGLQLLFYSVGIGQISSEVPQNLSASRPQDRQFILSSKKLLLSDSGFYLCAWSVPGQGFHGYTFGSGTRLTVV.